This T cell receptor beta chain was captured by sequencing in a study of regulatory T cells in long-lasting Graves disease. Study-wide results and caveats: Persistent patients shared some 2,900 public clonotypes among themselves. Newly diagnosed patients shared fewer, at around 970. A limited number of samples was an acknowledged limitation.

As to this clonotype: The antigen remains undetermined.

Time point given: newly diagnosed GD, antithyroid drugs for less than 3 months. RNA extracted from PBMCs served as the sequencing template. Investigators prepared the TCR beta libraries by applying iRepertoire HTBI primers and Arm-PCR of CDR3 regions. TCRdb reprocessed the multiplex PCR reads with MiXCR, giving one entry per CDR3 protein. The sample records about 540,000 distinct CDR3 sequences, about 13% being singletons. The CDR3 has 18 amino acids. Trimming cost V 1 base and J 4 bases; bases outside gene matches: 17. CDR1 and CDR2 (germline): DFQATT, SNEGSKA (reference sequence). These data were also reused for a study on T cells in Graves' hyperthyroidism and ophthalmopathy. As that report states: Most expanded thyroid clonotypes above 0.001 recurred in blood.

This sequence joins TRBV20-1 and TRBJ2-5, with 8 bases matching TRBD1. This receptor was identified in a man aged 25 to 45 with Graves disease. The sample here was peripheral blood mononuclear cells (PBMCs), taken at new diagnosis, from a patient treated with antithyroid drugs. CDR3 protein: CSARGVVDRGRPGETQYF. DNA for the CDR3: TGCAGTGCTAGAGGCGTGGTCGACAGGGGAAGACCGGGAGAGACCCAGTACTTC.